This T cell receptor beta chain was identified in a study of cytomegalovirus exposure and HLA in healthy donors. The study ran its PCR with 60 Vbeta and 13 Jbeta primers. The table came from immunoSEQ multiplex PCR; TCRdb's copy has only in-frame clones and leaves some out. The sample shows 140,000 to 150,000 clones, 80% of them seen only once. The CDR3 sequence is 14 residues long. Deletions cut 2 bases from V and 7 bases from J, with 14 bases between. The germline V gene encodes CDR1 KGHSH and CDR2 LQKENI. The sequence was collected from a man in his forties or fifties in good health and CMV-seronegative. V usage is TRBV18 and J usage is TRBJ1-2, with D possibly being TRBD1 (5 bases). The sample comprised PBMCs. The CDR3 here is CASSPTGQIIGYTF. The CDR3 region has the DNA TGTGCCAGCTCACCAACAGGCCAAATTATTGGCTACACCTTC.